This TCR beta chain stems from a study of T cell responses to AZD1222 COVID-19 vaccine. Only in-frame clones appear in the TCRdb table, and some are missing; sequencing was by immunoSEQ multiplex PCR. The sample lists 200,000 to 300,000 clones; 85% to 95% were seen once. V was trimmed by 2 bases and J by 4 bases, leaving 15 bases between them. From germline, CDR1 is SGHAT and CDR2 FQNNGV. This CDR3 is 15 amino acids long. This rearrangement joins TRBV11-2 to TRBJ2-7; D gene uncertain. This specimen was peripheral blood, taken on day 0 of AZD1222 vaccination. The TCR comes from an adult in good health. CDR3 DNA: TGTGCCAGCAGCTTAACGGATGGGAACCCTTACGAGCAGTACTTC. This sequence encodes CASSLTDGNPYEQYF.